A single sample gave rise to the 17 T cell receptor delta chains below, sequenced in a study of DNA immune sequencing with unique molecular identifiers. Genomic DNA underwent 32-plex PCR targeting all 8 TRDV and 4 TRDJ genes. Adapter PCR followed 3 barcoding PCR cycles that attached a 12-nucleotide UMI. TCRdb used CATT to re-call clones from the multiplex PCR reads. In the table there are more than 600 delta-chain clones, more than 2.5% of which are singletons. The sequencing sample was made of gamma-delta T cells from PBMCs. These receptors originate from a human donor in good health.

Details on this clone: A much larger clone differs by one base, so this may be a read error. V usage is TRDV2 and J usage is TRDJ1; D is perhaps TRDD3 (5 bases). In germline, CDR1 is GEAIGNYY, CDR2 EKD. The CDR3 consists of 13 residues. The chain's CDR3 is CACDKLGTDELIF. The CDR3 DNA is TGTGCCTGTGACAAGCTGGGCACCGATGAACTCATCTTT.

With regard to this clone: TCRdb's protein for this DNA is that of a much larger clone and differs from the translation at residue 13, likely a read error; the protein shown is the DNA translation. This chain joins TRDV2 and TRDJ1; possibly TRDD3 for D (5 bases). The germline V gene encodes CDR1 GEAIGNYY and CDR2 EKD. V was shortened by 3 bases and J by 3 bases, with 25 bases between the two germline ends. The CDR3 has 18 residues. This chain's CDR3 is CACDHIGGGSRTSDKLIF. The CDR3 DNA is TGTGCCTGTGACCACATAGGAGGGGGTTCGCGTACATCCGATAAACTCATCTTT.

The sample holds a few counts of this clone. A single base is all that separates this from a far larger clone, so a read error is likely. The chain couples TRDV2 to TRDJ1; 9 nucleotides align to TRDD3. CDR1 is GEAIGNYY, CDR2 EKD, per germline. The CDR3 has 17 amino acids. In nucleotides, the CDR3 is TGTGCCTGTGACACTCTGGGGGATGGGGACGGTAGCGATCAACTCATCTTT. This gives the protein CACDTLGDGDGSDQLIF.

The chain links TRDV2 to TRDJ1; 9 nucleotides align to TRDD3. CDR1 is GEAIGNYY, CDR2 EKD, per germline. The J segment lost 0 bases and the V segment lost 0 bases, leaving 22 bases of the junction unmatched. There are 22 residues in the CDR3. The CDR3 spells CACDTGFYSGGIQPPDTDKLIF. CDR3 DNA sequence: TGTGCCTGTGACACCGGTTTTTATTCTGGGGGGATACAACCGCCCGACACCGATAAACTCATCTTT.

By proportion, this clone is large. The rearrangement joins TRDV1 to TRDJ2; TRDD3 agrees at 11 bases. The V segment lost 2 bases and the J segment 5 bases; nucleotides outside the gene matches: 31. The V gene's germline CDR1 is TSWWSYY and CDR2 QGS. The CDR3 contains 25 residues. The CDR3 sequence is CALGERERSVLHGEWGIRGTAQLFF. DNA of the CDR3: TGTGCTCTTGGGGAAAGAGAAAGAAGCGTCCTACACGGGGAATGGGGGATACGCGGTACAGCACAACTCTTCTTT.

This clone was seen more than once but under ten times. The amino acid sequence in TCRdb belongs to a much larger clone and departs from this DNA's translation at residue 12, likely a sequencing read error; the sequence shown is translated from the DNA. The chain employs TRDV2 and TRDJ1, with 12 bases matching TRDD3. The germline CDR1 and CDR2 sequences are GEAIGNYY and EKD. V shed 0 bases and J 11 bases; nucleotides not matched to a gene: 9. This CDR3 is built from 15 residues. The CDR3, as DNA: TGTGCCTGTGACACCCTTACTGGGGGATACAAGGATCTCATCTTT. As protein: CACDTLTGGYKDLIF.

With respect to this clone: This may arise from a read error, as a much more abundant clone is one base away. CDR3 sequence reads: CACDVLVVNDKLIF. Written as DNA, the CDR3 is TGTGCCTGTGACGTACTGGTGGTCAACGATAAACTCATCTTT. The V call is TRDV2, the J call TRDJ1, with D possibly matching TRDD3 (5 bases). V shed 3 bases and J shed 4 bases, with 14 bases lying between them. From germline, CDR1 is GEAIGNYY and CDR2 EKD. This CDR3 is 14 amino acids long.

This clone was seen a few times. TCRdb lists the protein of a much larger clone for this DNA, which differs at residue 13, so this is likely a read error; the protein given here is translated from the DNA itself. The chain uses TRDV2 and TRDJ1; 12 bases map to TRDD3. After removal of 1 base from V and 10 bases from J, the junction contained 24 bases not matched to a gene. The CDR3 length is 20 residues. From germline, CDR1 is GEAIGNYY and CDR2 EKD. CDR3: CACDTLTGGYLRVEPQVLIF. Written as DNA, the CDR3 is TGTGCCTGTGACACATTAACTGGGGGATACTTAAGGGTGGAGCCCCAAGTACTCATCTTT.

Within the sample, this clone is hyperexpanded. This sample includes further DNA sequences coding for the same CDR3. V usage is TRDV2 and J usage is TRDJ1; TRDD3 matches 9 bases. V lost 3 bases to trimming and J lost 1 base; unmatched junction nucleotides: 17. Germline V gene sequence: CDR1 GEAIGNYY, CDR2 EKD. This CDR3 region has 19 residues. The CDR3 DNA follows: TGTGCCTGTGACCCCATAGCGCTCGGGGGATACCGGGGCACCGATAAACTCATCTTT. Its translation is CACDPIALGGYRGTDKLIF.

This clone was found a few times. The TCRdb record carries a much larger clone's protein, which differs from this DNA's translation at residue 6; a read error is the likely cause, and the protein listed here is the DNA translation. The gene calls are TRDV2 and TRDJ1; TRDD3 matches 10 bases. V lost 3 bases, J lost 4 bases, and 10 bases stayed unmatched. The CDR3 extends over 16 amino acids. Germline V gene lookup returns CDR1 GEAIGNYY and CDR2 EKD. CDR3 coding DNA: TGTGCCTGTGACGGAGTGGGGGATACTAAGGTCGATAAACTCATCTTT. Translating gives CACDGVGDTKVDKLIF.

By sample fraction, this clone is medium-sized. The chain is built from TRDV2 and TRDJ1; TRDD3 aligns across 9 bases. J gave up 0 bases and V 3 bases, and 7 bases lay outside the gene matches. Germline V lookup: CDR1 GEAIGNYY, CDR2 EKD. The CDR3 has 16 residues. The CDR3 DNA sequence: TGTGCCTGTGACGTACTGGGGGAGACGTACACCGATAAACTCATCTTT. Its translation is CACDVLGETYTDKLIF.

This clone turned up a few times. The translation of this DNA and the TCRdb protein of a much larger clone differ at residue 6, probably owing to a read error; the protein shown here is translated from the DNA. The chain joins TRDV1 to TRDJ1; no firm D call. The CDR3 loop spans 10 amino acids. Germline-derived CDR1 and CDR2 are TSWWSYY and QGS. The DNA for the CDR3 is TGTGCTCCAAAGACCGAAAAACTCATCTTT. Protein: CAPKTEKLIF.

There are a few counts of this clone. The amino acid sequence in TCRdb belongs to a much larger clone and departs from this DNA's translation at residue 8, likely a sequencing read error; the sequence shown is translated from the DNA. The gene calls are TRDV2 and TRDJ1, with a possible D match to TRDD3 (5 bases). CDR1 is GEAIGNYY, CDR2 EKD, per germline. The V end was cut by 0 bases, the J end by 7 bases, with 17 bases between. The CDR3 runs to 15 residues. CDR3 sequence reads: CACDTVGEYLGKLIF. Written as DNA, the CDR3 is TGTGCCTGTGACACCGTCGGGGAATATTTGGGTAAACTCATCTTT.

Comment on this clone: A far larger clone lies a single base away; this is likely a read error. The sample carries other DNA sequences with the same CDR3. This chain uses TRDV2 with TRDJ1; 12 bases agree with TRDD3. The CDR3 is 20 residues long. In germline, CDR1 is GEAIGNYY, CDR2 EKD. Germline trimming cut 1 base from V and 10 bases from J; bases unmatched to any gene: 24. CDR3 residues: CACDTLTGGYLRGEPQVLIF. CDR3 bases: TGTGCCTGTGACACATTAACTGGGGGATACTTAAGAGGGGAGCCCCAAGTACTCATCTTT.

By frequency in the sample, this clone is large. The V call is TRDV2, the J call TRDJ1; TRDD2 might be the D (6 bases). Germline CDR1 is GEAIGNYY and CDR2 is EKD. CDR3 length: 14 amino acids. V lost 5 bases to trimming and J lost 4 bases, with 16 bases between them. The CDR3 sequence is CACVSLPLGDKLIF. CDR3 sequence (DNA): TGTGCCTGTGTTAGCCTTCCCCTCGGCGATAAACTCATCTTT.

This clone was seen a few times. TCRdb's protein for this DNA is that of a much larger clone and differs from the translation at residue 9, likely a read error; the protein shown is the DNA translation. V is TRDV2 and J is TRDJ1; perhaps TRDD2 as D (6 bases). V shed 2 bases and J shed 3 bases, with 27 bases lying between them. Germline V gene lookup returns CDR1 GEAIGNYY and CDR2 EKD. The CDR3 contains 19 residues. Here the CDR3 reads CACDKVPNRPYTRADKLIF. The CDR3 nucleotides read TGTGCCTGTGACAAGGTTCCTAATAGACCATATACGCGGGCCGATAAACTCATCTTT.

This clone was seen a handful of times. A far larger clone is one nucleotide away, so this likely arose from a read error. Other DNA sequences within the sample encode an identical CDR3. The CDR3 is CACDGMGDTKVDKLIF. The DNA of the CDR3 is TGTGCCTGTGACGGAATGGGGGATACTAAGGTAGATAAACTCATCTTT. The chain has TRDV2 and TRDJ1; the match to TRDD3 covers 10 bases. V dropped 3 bases and J dropped 5; count of bases not matched to a gene: 11. The length of the CDR3 is 16 residues. CDR1 is GEAIGNYY, CDR2 EKD, per germline.